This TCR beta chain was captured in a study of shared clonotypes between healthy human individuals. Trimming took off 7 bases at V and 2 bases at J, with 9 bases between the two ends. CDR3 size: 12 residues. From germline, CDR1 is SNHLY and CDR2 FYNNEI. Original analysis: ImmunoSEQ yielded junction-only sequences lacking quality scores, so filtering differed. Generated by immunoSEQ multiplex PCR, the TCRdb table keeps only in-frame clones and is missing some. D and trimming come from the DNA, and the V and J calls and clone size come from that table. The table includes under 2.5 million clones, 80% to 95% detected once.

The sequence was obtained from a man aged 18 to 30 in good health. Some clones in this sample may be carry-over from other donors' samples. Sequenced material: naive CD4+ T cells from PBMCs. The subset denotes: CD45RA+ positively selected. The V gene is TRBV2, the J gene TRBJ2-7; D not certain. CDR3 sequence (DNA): TGTGCCAGCACCTCTGGGACCTACGAGCAGTACTTC. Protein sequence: CASTSGTYEQYF.